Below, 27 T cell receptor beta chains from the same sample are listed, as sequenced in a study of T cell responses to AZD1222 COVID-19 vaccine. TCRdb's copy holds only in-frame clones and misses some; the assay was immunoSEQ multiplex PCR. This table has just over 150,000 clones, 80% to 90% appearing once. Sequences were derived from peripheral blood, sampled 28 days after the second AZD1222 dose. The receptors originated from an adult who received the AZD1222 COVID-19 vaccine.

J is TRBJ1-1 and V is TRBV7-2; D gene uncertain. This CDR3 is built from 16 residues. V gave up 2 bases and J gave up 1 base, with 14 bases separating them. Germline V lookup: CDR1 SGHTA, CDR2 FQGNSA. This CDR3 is CASSLFGYPTNTEAFF. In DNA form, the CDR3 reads TGTGCCAGCAGCTTATTCGGATACCCGACGAACACTGAAGCTTTCTTT.

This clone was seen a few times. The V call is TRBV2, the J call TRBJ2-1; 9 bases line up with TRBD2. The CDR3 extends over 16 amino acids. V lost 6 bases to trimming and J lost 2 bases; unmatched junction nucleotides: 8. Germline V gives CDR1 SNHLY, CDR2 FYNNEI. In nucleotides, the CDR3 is TGTGCCAGCAGCTATTCGACTAGCGGAACCTACAATGAGCAGTTCTTC. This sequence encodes CASSYSTSGTYNEQFF.

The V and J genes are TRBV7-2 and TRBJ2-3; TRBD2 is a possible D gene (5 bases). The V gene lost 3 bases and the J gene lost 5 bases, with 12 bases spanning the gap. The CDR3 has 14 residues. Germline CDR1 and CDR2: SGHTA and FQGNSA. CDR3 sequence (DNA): TGTGCCAGCAGCTTCGACGGAGGAAGAGATACGCAGTATTTT. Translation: CASSFDGGRDTQYF.

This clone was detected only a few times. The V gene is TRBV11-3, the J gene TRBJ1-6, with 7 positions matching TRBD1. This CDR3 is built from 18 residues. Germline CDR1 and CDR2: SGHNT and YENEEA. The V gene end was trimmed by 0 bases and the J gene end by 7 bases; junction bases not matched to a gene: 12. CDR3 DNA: TGTGCCAGCAGCTTAGATTACCATGAGGGGGCGTCAAATTCACCCCTCCACTTT. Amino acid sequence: CASSLDYHEGASNSPLHF.

The chain's CDR3 is CASRSGQGTYEQYF. DNA of the CDR3: TGCGCCAGCAGAAGTGGACAGGGGACCTACGAGCAGTACTTC. This rearrangement joins TRBV5-1 to TRBJ2-7; 9 bases agree with TRBD1. Germline loops: CDR1 SGHRS, CDR2 YFSETQ. Trimming took 5 bases from V and 2 from J; bases not matched to a gene: 5. The CDR3 is 14 amino acids.

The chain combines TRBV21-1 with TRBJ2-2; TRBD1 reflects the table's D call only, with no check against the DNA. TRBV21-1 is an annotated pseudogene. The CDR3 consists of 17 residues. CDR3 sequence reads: CASSKALHRANTGELFF. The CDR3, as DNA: TGTGCCAGCAGCAAAGCGCTTCACAGAGCGAACACCGGGGAGCTGTTTTTT.

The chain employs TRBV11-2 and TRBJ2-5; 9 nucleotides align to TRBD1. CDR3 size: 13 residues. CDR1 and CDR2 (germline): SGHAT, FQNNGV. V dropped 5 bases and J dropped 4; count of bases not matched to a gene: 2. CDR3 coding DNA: TGTGCCAGCAGCCCGGGACAGGGAGAGACCCAGTACTTC. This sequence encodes CASSPGQGETQYF. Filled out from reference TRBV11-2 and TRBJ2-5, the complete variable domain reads EAGVAQSPRYKIIEKRQSVAFWCNPISGHATLYWYQQILGQGPKLLIQFQNNGVVDDSQLPKDRFSAERLKGVDSTLKIQPAKLEDSAVYLCASSPGQGETQYFGPGTRLLVL.

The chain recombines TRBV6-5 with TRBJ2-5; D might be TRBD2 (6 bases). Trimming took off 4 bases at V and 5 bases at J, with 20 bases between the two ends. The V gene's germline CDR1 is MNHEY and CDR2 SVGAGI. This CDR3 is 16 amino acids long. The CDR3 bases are TGTGCCAGCAGTTCAGGCGCTAGCGCCAAGAGGGAGACCCAGTACTTC. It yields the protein CASSSGASAKRETQYF.

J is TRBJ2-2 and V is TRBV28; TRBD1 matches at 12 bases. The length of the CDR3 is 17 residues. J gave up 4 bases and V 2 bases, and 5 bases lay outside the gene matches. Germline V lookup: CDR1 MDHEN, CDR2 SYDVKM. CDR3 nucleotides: TGTGCCAGCAGTTTAGTGGGACAGGGGGCGGGCACCGGGGAGCTGTTTTTT. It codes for CASSLVGQGAGTGELFF.

In DNA, the CDR3 is TGCGCCAGCAGCTCGCAGGGATCGGGGAACACTGAAGCTTTCTTT. This gives the protein CASSSQGSGNTEAFF. The rearrangement links TRBV5-1 to TRBJ1-1, with D perhaps matching TRBD1 (5 bases). The germline V and J ends were trimmed by 3 bases and 1 base, with 13 bases remaining between them. Germline V CDR1 and CDR2: SGHRS, YFSETQ. CDR3 size: 15 residues.

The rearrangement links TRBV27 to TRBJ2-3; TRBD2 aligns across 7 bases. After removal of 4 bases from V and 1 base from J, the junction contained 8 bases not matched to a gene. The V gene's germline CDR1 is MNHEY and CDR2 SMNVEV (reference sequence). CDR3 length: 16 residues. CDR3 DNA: TGTGCCAGCAGTTCCCCCCGCGGGGGTGGCACAGATACGCAGTATTTT. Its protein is CASSSPRGGGTDTQYF.

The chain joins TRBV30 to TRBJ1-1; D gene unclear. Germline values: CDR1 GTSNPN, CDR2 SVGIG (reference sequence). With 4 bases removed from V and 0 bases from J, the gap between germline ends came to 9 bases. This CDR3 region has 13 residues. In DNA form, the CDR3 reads TGTGCCTGGACAGAGAGGATGAACACTGAAGCTTTCTTT. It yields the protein CAWTERMNTEAFF.

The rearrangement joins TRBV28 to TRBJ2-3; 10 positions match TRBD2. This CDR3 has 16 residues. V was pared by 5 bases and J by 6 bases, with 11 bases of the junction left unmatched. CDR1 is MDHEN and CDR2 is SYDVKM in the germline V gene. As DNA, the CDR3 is TGTGCCAGCAGTGACCAAGCGGGAGGGGCCGTGGATACGCAGTATTTT. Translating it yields CASSDQAGGAVDTQYF.

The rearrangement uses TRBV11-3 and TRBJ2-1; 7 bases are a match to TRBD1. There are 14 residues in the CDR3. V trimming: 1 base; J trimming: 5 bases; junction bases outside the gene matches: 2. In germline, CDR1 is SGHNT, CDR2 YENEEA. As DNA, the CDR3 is TGTGCCAGCAGCTTAGGTGGGACAGACAATGAGCAGTTCTTC. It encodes CASSLGGTDNEQFF.

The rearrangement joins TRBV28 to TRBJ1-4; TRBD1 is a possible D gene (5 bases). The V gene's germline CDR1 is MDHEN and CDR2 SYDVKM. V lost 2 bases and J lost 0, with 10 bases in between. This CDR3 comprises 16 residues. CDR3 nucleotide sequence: TGTGCCAGCAGTTTACTGGGGGATCCAACTAATGAAAAACTGTTTTTT. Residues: CASSLLGDPTNEKLFF.

The CDR3 loop is CASSLQPDNEQFF. For the CDR3, the DNA is TGTGCCAGCAGCTTGCAGCCCGACAATGAGCAGTTCTTC. V gene TRBV7-3 combines with J gene TRBJ2-1; D uncertain. V lost 3 bases and J 5 bases, leaving 8 bases between the germline ends. CDR3 size: 13 residues. Germline values: CDR1 SGHTA, CDR2 FQGTGA.

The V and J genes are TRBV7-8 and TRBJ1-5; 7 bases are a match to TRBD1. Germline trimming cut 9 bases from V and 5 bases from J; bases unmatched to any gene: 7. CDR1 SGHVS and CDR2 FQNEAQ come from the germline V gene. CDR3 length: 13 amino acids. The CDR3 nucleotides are TGTGCCAGTAATCGGGACAGCGATCAGCCCCAGCATTTT. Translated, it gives CASNRDSDQPQHF.

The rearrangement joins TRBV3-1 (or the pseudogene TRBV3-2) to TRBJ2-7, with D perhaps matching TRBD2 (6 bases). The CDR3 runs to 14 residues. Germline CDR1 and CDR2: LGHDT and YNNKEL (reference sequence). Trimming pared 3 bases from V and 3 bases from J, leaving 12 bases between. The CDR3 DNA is TGTGCCAGCAGCCATGGGCGGGACCGCTACGAGCAGTACTTC. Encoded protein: CASSHGRDRYEQYF.

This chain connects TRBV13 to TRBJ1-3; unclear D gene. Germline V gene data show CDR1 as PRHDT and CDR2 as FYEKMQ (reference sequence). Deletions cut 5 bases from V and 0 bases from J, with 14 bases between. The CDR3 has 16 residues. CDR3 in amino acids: CASSPRRAISGNTIYF. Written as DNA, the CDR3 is TGTGCCAGCAGCCCCCGACGGGCAATCTCTGGAAACACCATATATTTT.

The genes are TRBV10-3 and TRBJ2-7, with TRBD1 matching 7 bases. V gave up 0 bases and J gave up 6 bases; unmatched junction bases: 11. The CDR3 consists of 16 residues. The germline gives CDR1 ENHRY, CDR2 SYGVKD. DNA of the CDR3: TGTGCCATCAGTGAGTCTACAACTGGACAGGAAGGCGAGCAGTACTTC. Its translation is CAISESTTGQEGEQYF.

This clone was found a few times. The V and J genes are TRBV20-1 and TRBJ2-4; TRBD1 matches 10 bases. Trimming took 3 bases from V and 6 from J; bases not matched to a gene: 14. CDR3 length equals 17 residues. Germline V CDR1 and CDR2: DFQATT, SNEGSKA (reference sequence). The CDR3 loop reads CSASPVTGGLPSNIQYF. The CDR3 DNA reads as TGCAGTGCTAGTCCTGTGACAGGGGGCCTCCCGTCAAACATTCAGTACTTC.

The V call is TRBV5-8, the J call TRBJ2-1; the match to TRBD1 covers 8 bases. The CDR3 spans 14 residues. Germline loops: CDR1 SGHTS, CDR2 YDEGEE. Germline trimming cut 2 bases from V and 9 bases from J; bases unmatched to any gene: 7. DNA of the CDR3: TGTGCCAGCAGCTTCCGGACAGGGTGGGGTGAGCAGTTCTTC. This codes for CASSFRTGWGEQFF.

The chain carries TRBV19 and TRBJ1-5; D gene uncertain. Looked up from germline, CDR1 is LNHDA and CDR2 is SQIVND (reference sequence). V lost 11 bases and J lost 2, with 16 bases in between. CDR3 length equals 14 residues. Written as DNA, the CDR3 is TGTGCCGCTCAAAACGCCCACGGCAATCAGCCCCAGCATTTT. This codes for CAAQNAHGNQPQHF.

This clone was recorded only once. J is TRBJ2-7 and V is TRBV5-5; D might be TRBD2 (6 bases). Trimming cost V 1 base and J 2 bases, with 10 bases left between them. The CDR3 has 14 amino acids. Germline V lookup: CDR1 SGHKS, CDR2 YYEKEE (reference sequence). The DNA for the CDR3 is TGTGCCAGCAGCTTGTCGGCGGGACCCTACGAGCAGTACTTC. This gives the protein CASSLSAGPYEQYF.

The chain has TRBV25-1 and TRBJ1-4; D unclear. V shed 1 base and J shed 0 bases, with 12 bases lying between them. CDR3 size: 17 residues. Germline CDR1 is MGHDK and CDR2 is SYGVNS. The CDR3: CASSESRVIATNEKLFF. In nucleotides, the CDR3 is TGTGCCAGCAGTGAATCGCGGGTTATAGCAACTAATGAAAAACTGTTTTTT.

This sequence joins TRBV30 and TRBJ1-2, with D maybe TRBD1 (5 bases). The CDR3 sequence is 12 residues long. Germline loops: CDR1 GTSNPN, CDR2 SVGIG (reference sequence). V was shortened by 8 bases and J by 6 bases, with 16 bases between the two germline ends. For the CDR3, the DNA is TGTGCCGGTTCAGGGACCAACCATGGCTACACCTTC. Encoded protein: CAGSGTNHGYTF.

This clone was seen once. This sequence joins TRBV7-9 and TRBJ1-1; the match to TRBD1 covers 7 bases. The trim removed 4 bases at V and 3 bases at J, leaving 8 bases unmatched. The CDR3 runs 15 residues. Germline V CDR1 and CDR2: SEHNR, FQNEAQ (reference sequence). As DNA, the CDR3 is TGTGCCAGCAGCTACCTCTTACAGGGGCACACTGAAGCTTTCTTT. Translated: CASSYLLQGHTEAFF. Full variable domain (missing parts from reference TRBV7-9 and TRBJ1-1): DTGVSQNPRHKITKRGQNVTFRCDPISEHNRLYWYRQTLGQGPEFLTYFQNEAQLEKSRLLSDRFSAERPKGSFSTLEIQRTEQGDSAMYLCASSYLLQGHTEAFFGQGTRLTVV.